What follows describes a single T cell receptor beta chain. Its specific antigen is unknown. Nothing much larger sits one base from this clone, and base qualities are not available. Based on the germline V gene, the CDR1 and CDR2 sequences are SGHAT and FQNNGV. The CDR3 holds 14 amino acids from the cysteine to the phenylalanine. The read is trimmed to its CDR3 DNA, 42 bases read in frame from base 1. These data belong to a study of post-analysis software for immune sequencing data (dated by TCRdb to between 2014 and 2016). About the full investigation: Disease courses on record covered relapsing-remitting, secondary progressive and progressive-relapsing multiple sclerosis, though some patients had no subtype annotation. The patient repertoires were compared against approximately ten previously published healthy control repertoires obtained from donors aged roughly 6 to 26 years. A subset of samples was prepared in parallel using single-end sample barcoding, then pooled and co-amplified after Illumina adapter ligation. The study at large found these results: Compared with controls, multiple sclerosis patients had significantly lower normalized Chao1 diversity, a finding suggesting substantial peripheral T-cell clonal expansion. Strong co-clustering of samples prepared in the same batch was shown by direct clustering with F measure, prompting a batch-effect correction. The control group was slightly older than the multiple sclerosis patient group. Patients showed significantly higher frequencies than controls for roughly 5 TRBV segments, among them TRBV5-6, TRBV5-1 and TRBV20-1.

TCR beta repertoires were profiled from peripheral blood of about a dozen young patients with multiple sclerosis to demonstrate the VDJtools post-analysis software. The multiple sclerosis patients were children and adolescents ranging in age from 6 to 15 years. Libraries were prepared through PCR. This sample was sequenced with an Illumina HiSeq 2500. To reduce PCR and sequencing biases, unique molecular identifiers were incorporated into the TCR beta cDNA libraries. Around 500,000 cDNA molecules were obtained for every 1 to 10 million input T cells, so each molecule roughly corresponded to one T cell. The patient libraries were prepared and sequenced using the same protocol as the earlier healthy control dataset. Samples belonging to the same batch were prepared together, multiplexed and sequenced on a shared HiSeq lane. Concerning the study's data processing: MIGEC was used to process the raw barcoded reads, and molecular identifier groups with only a single read were discarded before consensus assembly and CDR3 extraction. Clonotype tables were post-analysed with VDJtools, normalizing diversity by down-sampling all datasets to the smallest sample size. Repertoire overlap clustering matched CDR3 amino acid but not nucleotide sequences to correct batch-related cross-sample contamination. The public reads were quality trimmed at Q25 with fastp and then assembled into clones with MiXCR by TCRdb, keeping productive beta chains. Rows matching on CDR3 protein sequence are summarized as one entry with the most common DNA and genes. None of the V and J calls come from the authors' own analysis; TCRdb made them. The sample table shows fewer than 850,000 distinct CDR3 sequences, and 25% to 30% are seen once. Around 0.55% of the sample comes from the top ten.

The sequence came from a girl aged 5 to 17 with multiple sclerosis. Sequenced sample: blood. Recombination connected TRBV11-2 to TRBJ2-4; 7 central bases correspond to TRBD1. The better agreement between TRBJ2-7 and the DNA end casts doubt on the J call. The CDR3 sequence is CATTGAGVGNEQYF. The DNA sequence follows: TGTGCCACCACAGGGGCGGGTGTCGGGAACGAGCAGTACTTC.